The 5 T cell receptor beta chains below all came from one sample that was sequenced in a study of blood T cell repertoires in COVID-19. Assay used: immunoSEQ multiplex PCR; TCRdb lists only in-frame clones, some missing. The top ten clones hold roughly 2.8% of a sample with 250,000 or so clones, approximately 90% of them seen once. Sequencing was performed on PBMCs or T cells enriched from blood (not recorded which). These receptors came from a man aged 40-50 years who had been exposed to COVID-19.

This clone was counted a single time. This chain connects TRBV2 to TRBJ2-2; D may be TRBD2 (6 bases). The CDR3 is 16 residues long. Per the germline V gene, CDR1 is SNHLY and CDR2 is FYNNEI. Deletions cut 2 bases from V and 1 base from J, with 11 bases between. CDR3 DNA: TGTGCCAGCAGTGAAAGGGGCGGGATGAACACCGGGGAGCTGTTTTTT. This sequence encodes CASSERGGMNTGELFF.

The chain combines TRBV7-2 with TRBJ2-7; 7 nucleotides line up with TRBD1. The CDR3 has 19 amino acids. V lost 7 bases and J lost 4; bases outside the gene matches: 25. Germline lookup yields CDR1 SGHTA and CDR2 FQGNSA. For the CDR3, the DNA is TGTGCCAGCAATCGTGGGGACAGCAAACCCTCTCTGATAGGGTACGAGCAGTACTTC. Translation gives CASNRGDSKPSLIGYEQYF.

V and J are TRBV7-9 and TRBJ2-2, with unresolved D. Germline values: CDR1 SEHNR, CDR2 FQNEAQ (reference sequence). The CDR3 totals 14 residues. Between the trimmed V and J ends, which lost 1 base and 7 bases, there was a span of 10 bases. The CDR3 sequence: CASSLVVSGGELFF. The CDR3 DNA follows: TGTGCCAGCAGCTTAGTTGTTTCGGGCGGGGAGCTGTTTTTT. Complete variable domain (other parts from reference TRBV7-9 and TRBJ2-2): DTGVSQNPRHKITKRGQNVTFRCDPISEHNRLYWYRQTLGQGPEFLTYFQNEAQLEKSRLLSDRFSAERPKGSFSTLEIQRTEQGDSAMYLCASSLVVSGGELFFGEGSRLTVL.

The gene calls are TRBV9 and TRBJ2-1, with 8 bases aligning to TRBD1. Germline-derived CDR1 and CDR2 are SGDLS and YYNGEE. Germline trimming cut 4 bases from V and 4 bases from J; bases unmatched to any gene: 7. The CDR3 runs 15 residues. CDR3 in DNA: TGTGCCAGCAGCAAAGACAGGGGATCGTACAATGAGCAGTTCTTC. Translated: CASSKDRGSYNEQFF. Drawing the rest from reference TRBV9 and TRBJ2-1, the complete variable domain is DSGVTQTPKHLITATGQRVTLRCSPRSGDLSVYWYQQSLDQGLQFLIQYYNGEERAKGNILERFSAQQFPDLHSELNLSSLELGDSALYFCASSKDRGSYNEQFFGPGTRLTVL.

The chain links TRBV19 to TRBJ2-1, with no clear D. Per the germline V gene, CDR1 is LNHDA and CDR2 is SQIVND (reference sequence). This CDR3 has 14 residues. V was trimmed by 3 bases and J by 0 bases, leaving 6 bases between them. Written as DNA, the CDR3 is TGTGCCAGTAGTATCGGTTACTCCTACAATGAGCAGTTCTTC. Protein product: CASSIGYSYNEQFF.